These T cell receptor beta chains were read from a single sample in a study of blood T cell repertoires in COVID-19. The repertoire was sequenced with immunoSEQ multiplex PCR; TCRdb's copy has only in-frame clones and lacks some. Among 200,000 or so clones listed, about four fifths were seen once. The material sequenced was peripheral blood. These receptors all stem from a woman aged 55-70 years with acute or convalescent COVID-19. CDR3s include the opening cysteine and the closing phenylalanine or tryptophan. A D gene is named only where the DNA matches it firmly. Size tells how often a clone was seen (once, few, many) or the class of an expanded clone, and some rows leave it out.

D gene	CDR3 length	V gene	clone size	J gene	CDR3 protein	CDR3 DNA
NA	16	TRBV30	NA	TRBJ1-2	CAWSESGFDYNYGYTF	TGTGCCTGGAGTGAGTCGGGGTTCGACTACAACTATGGCTACACCTTC
TRBD1	14	TRBV5-6	NA	TRBJ2-4	CASSLNRGSNIQYF	TGTGCCAGCAGCCTCAACAGGGGATCGAACATTCAGTACTTC
NA	13	TRBV12-3/TRBV12-4	NA	TRBJ1-2	CASSLDTNYGYTF	TGTGCCAGCAGTTTAGACACTAACTATGGCTACACCTTC
NA	14	TRBV28	NA	TRBJ2-2	CASNRQSNTGELFF	TGTGCCAGCAACCGACAGTCGAACACCGGGGAGCTGTTTTTT
TRBD1	14	TRBV4-1	NA	TRBJ1-2	CASSPGQGGYGYTF	TGCGCCAGCAGCCCCGGACAGGGCGGCTATGGCTACACCTTC
NA	13	TRBV4-1	few	TRBJ1-4	CASSSEIRGKLFF	TGCGCCAGCAGTAGCGAGATCCGGGGAAAACTGTTTTTT
NA	13	TRBV9	NA	TRBJ2-1	CASSVAGLTEQFF	TGTGCCAGCAGCGTAGCCGGTCTCACTGAGCAGTTCTTC
TRBD2	15	TRBV10-3	NA	TRBJ2-7	CAISDGVAGAYEQYF	TGTGCCATCAGTGATGGGGTAGCGGGAGCCTACGAGCAGTACTTC
NA	16	TRBV12-5	NA	TRBJ1-2	CASGPIDPETNYGYTF	TGTGCTAGTGGTCCCATCGACCCGGAGACTAACTATGGCTACACCTTC
NA	14	TRBV30	NA	TRBJ1-2	CAWSPTAGNYGYTF	TGTGCCTGGAGTCCCACTGCAGGGAACTATGGCTACACCTTC
TRBD1	14	TRBV28	few	TRBJ1-5	CASTPGTVGQPQHF	TGTGCCAGCACCCCCGGGACAGTAGGTCAGCCCCAGCATTTT
NA	17	TRBV4-1	NA	TRBJ2-7	CASSQHYSGDWSYEQYF	TGCGCCAGCAGCCAACATTACTCAGGGGATTGGAGCTACGAGCAGTACTTC
TRBD1	19	TRBV19	NA	TRBJ1-1	CATSPAPGTGLHMNTEAFF	TGTGCCACCTCGCCAGCCCCCGGGACAGGGCTTCACATGAACACTGAAGCTTTCTTT
NA	14	TRBV25-1	NA	TRBJ1-2	CASSDTGRGYGYTF	TGTGCCAGCAGTGATACAGGGAGAGGCTATGGCTACACCTTC
TRBD1	15	TRBV28	NA	TRBJ1-3	CASSNQNRGVNTIYF	TGTGCCAGCAGCAATCAAAACAGGGGTGTAAACACCATATATTTT
NA	13	TRBV29-1	NA	TRBJ2-2	CSVSLTYTGELFF	TGCAGCGTTTCCCTGACTTACACCGGGGAGCTGTTTTTT
NA	13	TRBV5-4	NA	TRBJ1-2	CASSFQGRGGYTF	TGTGCCAGCAGCTTTCAGGGGAGGGGTGGCTACACCTTC
TRBD1	14	TRBV10-2	NA	TRBJ1-2	CASRRDRFDYGYTF	TGCGCCAGCAGGCGGGACAGGTTCGACTATGGCTACACCTTC
TRBD2	13	TRBV7-2	NA	TRBJ2-3	CATLLAGGDTQYF	TGTGCCACCCTACTAGCGGGGGGGGATACGCAGTATTTT
TRBD2	16	TRBV3-1/TRBV3-2	NA	TRBJ2-3	CASSLGLAGNADTQYF	TGTGCCAGCAGCCTGGGACTAGCGGGGAACGCAGATACGCAGTATTTT
TRBD1	17	TRBV2	few	TRBJ1-6	CASSERGLAGRSSPLHF	TGTGCCAGCAGTGAAAGGGGGCTTGCAGGCCGATCTTCACCCCTCCACTTT
TRBD2	20	TRBV28	NA	TRBJ2-7	CASSPSSDLRLAGVRYEQYF	TGTGCCAGCAGTCCGAGCTCCGACCTCAGACTAGCGGGGGTTCGTTACGAGCAGTACTTC
TRBD1	13	TRBV30	once	TRBJ1-2	CAWTQGQGYGYTF	TGTGCCTGGACCCAGGGACAGGGGTATGGCTACACCTTC
NA	14	TRBV5-5	once	TRBJ1-1	CASSFNDRNTEAFF	TGTGCCAGCAGCTTCAACGACAGGAACACTGAAGCTTTCTTT
NA	13	TRBV6-1	NA	TRBJ1-5	CASSEVPREPQHF	TGTGCCAGCAGTGAAGTACCGAGGGAGCCCCAGCATTTT